These 30 T cell receptor beta chains were all obtained from the same sample, sequenced in a study of identical twins. TCRdb analysed the 5' RACE reads with MiXCR anew, one entry per CDR3 protein. The table includes roughly 720,000 distinct CDR3 sequences, roughly 20% detected once. The same sample was also used in a study of T cells expressing NK-cell markers.

The sample taken for sequencing was PBMCs. Receptors originate from a woman between 18 and 29 years old in good health.

This clonotype has at least ten counts. V usage is TRBV5-1 and J usage is TRBJ2-3, with TRBD2 matching over 7 bases. Per germline, CDR1 SGHRS and CDR2 YFSETQ. J was trimmed by 4 bases and V by 1 base; bases with no gene match: 6. The CDR3 extends over 15 amino acids. The CDR3: CASSLRGRGADTQYF. The CDR3 nucleotides read TGCGCCAGCAGCTTGCGGGGACGGGGGGCAGATACGCAGTATTTT.

This clonotype was picked up a small number of times. V and J are TRBV6-5 and TRBJ2-7, with a possible D match to TRBD2 (5 bases). CDR1 and CDR2 from the germline V gene are MNHEY and SVGAGI. This CDR3 has 15 amino acids. Trimming took off 0 bases at V and 4 bases at J, with 13 bases between the two ends. The CDR3 DNA is TGTGCCAGCAGTTACTCGAGTGTGGGAGTATACGAGCAGTACTTC. Residues: CASSYSSVGVYEQYF.

This clonotype has a count of ten or more. The chain employs TRBV20-1 and TRBJ2-1; 10 positions match TRBD1. This CDR3 comprises 15 residues. Germline CDR1 and CDR2: DFQATT and SNEGSKA (reference sequence). Trimming took 6 bases from V and 8 from J; bases not matched to a gene: 13. CDR3: CSAPARDRGLHEQFF. CDR3 bases: TGCAGTGCGCCCGCCCGGGACAGGGGTTTACATGAGCAGTTCTTC.

This clonotype has just one count. The chain combines TRBV7-8 with TRBJ2-1, with TRBD2 identical over 8 bases. V gave up 4 bases and J gave up 6 bases; unmatched junction bases: 11. The CDR3 consists of 16 residues. CDR1 SGHVS and CDR2 FQNEAQ come from the germline V gene. The CDR3 DNA follows: TGTGCCAGCAGCTGGACCGGGACTAGAGGGCGCAATGAGCAGTTCTTC. Translating it yields CASSWTGTRGRNEQFF.

CDR3 residues: CASSFRRTSGRASEQFF. The CDR3 region has the DNA TGTGCCAGCAGTTTCCGGCGGACTAGCGGGAGGGCCAGTGAGCAGTTCTTC. This chain links TRBV27 with TRBJ2-1; TRBD2 matches at 15 bases. The V gene end was trimmed by 3 bases and the J gene end by 9 bases; junction bases not matched to a gene: 9. CDR1 and CDR2 from the germline V gene are MNHEY and SMNVEV (reference sequence). The CDR3 spans 17 residues.

The table lists this clonotype with a few counts. This chain uses TRBV4-2 with TRBJ2-7; D is unclear. The CDR3 is 14 amino acids. CDR1 is LGHNA and CDR2 is YNFKEQ in the germline V gene. Deletions cut 4 bases from V and 5 bases from J, with 15 bases between. The CDR3 reads CASSLNMVQDEQYF. The CDR3, as DNA: TGTGCCAGCAGCCTTAACATGGTTCAGGACGAGCAGTACTTC.

This clonotype has only a few counts. The chain combines TRBV10-1 with TRBJ2-3; 13 bases agree with TRBD2. Germline assignment: CDR1 WNHNN and CDR2 SYGVQD (reference sequence). The CDR3 covers 17 residues. Germline trimming cut 6 bases from V and 5 bases from J; bases unmatched to any gene: 11. CDR3 amino acids: CASSRGLAGASKDTQYF. The DNA of the CDR3 is TGCGCCAGCAGCCGAGGACTAGCGGGAGCGTCCAAAGATACGCAGTATTTT.

This clonotype showed up many times. The chain joins TRBV21-1 to TRBJ2-1; the table calls TRBD1, which could not be checked here. TRBV21-1 is a recognized pseudogene. The CDR3 sequence is 15 residues long. The CDR3 loop is CASSKGQVPYNEQFF. The CDR3 DNA sequence: TGTGCCAGCAGCAAGGGACAGGTCCCGTACAATGAGCAGTTCTTC.

The J gene is TRBJ2-7, the V gene TRBV20-1, with 7 bases lining up with TRBD1. The CDR3 is 13 amino acids. CDR1 and CDR2 from the germline V gene are DFQATT and SNEGSKA (reference sequence). V lost 5 bases to trimming and J lost 1 base; unmatched junction nucleotides: 5. CDR3: CSASTGQSYEQYF. The DNA of the CDR3 is TGCAGTGCTTCTACGGGACAGTCCTACGAGCAGTACTTC.

Remarks on this clonotype: One end of the junction does not line up with germline, which may come from a read error. The rearrangement uses TRBV30 and TRBJ2-7, with D unresolved. The CDR3 sequence is 12 residues long. The germline V gene encodes CDR1 GTSNPN and CDR2 SVGIG (reference sequence). This CDR3 reads CAWSAETYEQNF. CDR3 bases: TGTGCCTGGAGTGCTGAAACCTACGAGCAGAACTTC.

This clonotype was seen a handful of times. The chain recombines TRBV5-1 with TRBJ2-1, with 13 positions matching TRBD2. The CDR3 totals 16 residues. The ends lost 6 bases at V and 4 bases at J; junction bases unmatched: 7. The V gene's germline CDR1 is SGHRS and CDR2 YFSETQ. Here the CDR3 reads CASTTPGLAGYNEQFF. CDR3 coding DNA: TGCGCCAGCACCACACCGGGACTAGCGGGGTACAATGAGCAGTTCTTC.

J is TRBJ2-7 and V is TRBV7-2, with 9 bases that match TRBD2. In germline, CDR1 is SGHTA, CDR2 FQGNSA. This CDR3 is built from 14 residues. J gave up 7 bases and V 6 bases, and 10 bases lay outside the gene matches. DNA of the CDR3: TGTGCCAGCAGGGATGCGGGAGGGGCCCGGGAGCAGTACTTC. The encoded protein is CASRDAGGAREQYF.

The chain joins TRBV6-1 to TRBJ2-5; the D gene could be TRBD1 or TRBD2 (6 bases each). The CDR3 is 15 residues long. CDR1 and CDR2 (germline): MNHNS, SASEGT. Trimming removed 3 bases from V and 0 bases from J, with 11 bases in between. As DNA, the CDR3 is TGTGCCAGCAGTGAGGGGGGCAGGTACCAAGAGACCCAGTACTTC. The encoded protein is CASSEGGRYQETQYF.

The chain links TRBV12-3 or TRBV12-4 to TRBJ2-3; TRBD2 matches 9 bases. This CDR3 comprises 16 residues. J gave up 6 bases and V 5 bases, and 12 bases lay outside the gene matches. The CDR3 coding sequence is TGTGCCAGCAGTCCAAGGGGCGGGGGGGCCCCCGATACGCAGTATTTT. Encoded protein: CASSPRGGGAPDTQYF.

The chain is built from TRBV11-2 and TRBJ2-1; 12 bases are shared with TRBD2. CDR1 and CDR2 (germline): SGHAT, FQNNGV. The CDR3 contains 18 residues. V was clipped by 4 bases and J by 5 bases; unmatched bases: 12. The CDR3 region is CASSSVGASGRANNEQFF. Written as DNA, the CDR3 is TGTGCCAGCAGCTCGGTAGGGGCTAGCGGGAGGGCCAACAATGAGCAGTTCTTC.

The chain carries TRBV20-1 and TRBJ2-7, with D unresolved. This CDR3 spans 13 amino acids. Germline lookup yields CDR1 DFQATT and CDR2 SNEGSKA (reference sequence). The V end lost 0 bases, the J end lost 2 bases, and 8 bases lay between the germline ends. In DNA form, the CDR3 reads TGCAGTGCTAGAGAGATCGGAACCTACGAGCAGTACTTC. It encodes CSAREIGTYEQYF.

This clonotype was seen ten or more times. The chain uses TRBV12-3 or TRBV12-4 and TRBJ1-6, with D hard to call. The V end was cut by 5 bases, the J end by 14 bases, with 19 bases between. The CDR3 covers 14 residues. The CDR3, as DNA: TGTGCCAGCAGTCCGACCACCCAAGGGAGGGCCCTCCACTTT. Its translation: CASSPTTQGRALHF.

This clonotype was detected a few times. The chain joins TRBV18 to TRBJ2-7; no firm D call. CDR1 is KGHSH, CDR2 LQKENI, per germline. Trimming took 2 bases from V and 0 from J, leaving 5 bases between them. This CDR3 is built from 13 residues. CDR3: CASSPGISYEQYF. As DNA, the CDR3 is TGTGCCAGCTCACCAGGGATCTCCTACGAGCAGTACTTC.

A few counts support this clonotype. The chain has TRBV12-3 or TRBV12-4 and TRBJ2-2; TRBD1 aligns across 9 bases. V was pared by 10 bases and J by 5 bases, with 5 bases of the junction left unmatched. This CDR3 contains 13 residues. The CDR3 region has the DNA TGTGCCACCACAGGGGGCAGGACCGGGGAGCTGTTTTTT. It codes for CATTGGRTGELFF.

This clonotype occurred many times. The V call is TRBV12-3 or TRBV12-4, the J call TRBJ2-1, with 7 bases fitting TRBD2. The V segment lost 3 bases and the J segment 5 bases; nucleotides outside the gene matches: 4. This CDR3 has 14 residues. Here the CDR3 DNA reads TGTGCCAGCAGTTTGACGGGGGGAAACAATGAGCAGTTCTTC. Translated: CASSLTGGNNEQFF.

There are a few counts of this clonotype. This chain links TRBV6-2 or TRBV6-3 with TRBJ2-1; TRBD2 matches 12 bases. The germline CDR1 and CDR2 sequences are MNHEY and SVGEGT. Unmatched junction bases numbered 5, after V lost 2 bases and J lost 6 bases. The CDR3 runs to 16 residues. The DNA for the CDR3 is TGTGCCAGCAGTTACACACTAGCGGGAGGTCTCAATGAGCAGTTCTTC. Translated, it gives CASSYTLAGGLNEQFF.

This clonotype appeared a few times. The chain carries TRBV5-1 and TRBJ2-1; perhaps TRBD1 as D (5 bases). The CDR3 spans 17 residues. Germline lookup yields CDR1 SGHRS and CDR2 YFSETQ. V was trimmed by 4 bases and J by 7 bases, leaving 24 bases between them. This CDR3 is CASSPGAGKTFGNEQFF. CDR3 bases: TGCGCCAGCAGCCCCGGTGCAGGGAAAACGTTTGGGAATGAGCAGTTCTTC.

This clonotype showed up just once. The chain employs TRBV7-9 and TRBJ2-6; D not resolved. In germline, CDR1 is SEHNR, CDR2 FQNEAQ (reference sequence). This CDR3 region has 12 residues. The ends were cut back, 11 bases at V and 4 bases at J, with 9 bases in the middle. The CDR3 loop reads CAVESGANVLTF. CDR3 bases: TGTGCCGTGGAGTCGGGGGCCAACGTCCTGACTTTC.

The chain uses TRBV30 and TRBJ2-1; TRBD2 aligns across 7 bases. Looked up from germline, CDR1 is GTSNPN and CDR2 is SVGIG (reference sequence). This CDR3 spans 15 amino acids. J lost 4 bases, V lost 0 bases, and 6 bases had no gene match. For the CDR3, the DNA is TGTGCCTGGAGTGTAGGGCTAGCGGAGTACAATGAGCAGTTCTTC. Translation gives CAWSVGLAEYNEQFF.

Only a few counts were recorded for this clonotype. This sequence joins TRBV5-1 and TRBJ2-2, with D perhaps TRBD2 (5 bases). CDR1 and CDR2 (germline): SGHRS, YFSETQ. V lost 0 bases, J lost 4 bases, and 13 bases lay in between. The CDR3 runs 16 residues. DNA for the CDR3: TGCGCCAGCAGCTTGGAGGCGGGCCGGTTCACCGGGGAGCTGTTTTTT. It translates to CASSLEAGRFTGELFF.

This clonotype has only a few counts. This chain uses TRBV12-3 or TRBV12-4 with TRBJ2-7, with 14 bases lining up with TRBD2. V trimming: 5 bases; J trimming: 2 bases; junction bases outside the gene matches: 8. The CDR3 length is 17 residues. CDR3 sequence: CASSRGLAGAQPYEQYF. CDR3 sequence (DNA): TGTGCCAGCAGTCGGGGACTAGCGGGAGCTCAACCCTACGAGCAGTACTTC.

This rearrangement joins TRBV9 to TRBJ2-1, with a tentative D call TRBD2 (5 bases). Trimming cost V 1 base and J 5 bases, with 13 bases left between them. The V gene's germline CDR1 is SGDLS and CDR2 YYNGEE. The CDR3 runs 15 residues. CDR3 in DNA: TGTGCCAGCAGCGTAAGCGGAGTGGGTCACAATGAGCAGTTCTTC. Residues: CASSVSGVGHNEQFF. The whole variable domain, filled in from reference TRBV9 and TRBJ2-1, reads DSGVTQTPKHLITATGQRVTLRCSPRSGDLSVYWYQQSLDQGLQFLIQYYNGEERAKGNILERFSAQQFPDLHSELNLSSLELGDSALYFCASSVSGVGHNEQFFGPGTRLTVL.

J is TRBJ2-2 and V is TRBV4-3; no firm D call. Germline V CDR1 and CDR2: LGHNA, YSLEER. This CDR3 has 16 residues. V lost 4 bases to trimming and J lost 2 bases, with 14 bases between them. The CDR3 protein is CASSLNIGGNTGELFF. CDR3 in DNA: TGCGCCAGCAGCCTCAATATTGGCGGAAACACCGGGGAGCTGTTTTTT.

This clonotype was picked up many times. The chain links TRBV20-1 to TRBJ2-1, with 11 bases fitting TRBD2. V trimming: 2 bases; J trimming: 8 bases; junction bases outside the gene matches: 14. There are 17 residues in the CDR3. Germline CDR1 is DFQATT and CDR2 is SNEGSKA (reference sequence). This CDR3 reads CSARSTLLAGGFDEQFF. In DNA, the CDR3 is TGCAGTGCTAGATCGACACTTCTAGCGGGAGGTTTCGATGAGCAGTTCTTC.

The chain is built from TRBV18 and TRBJ2-7, with TRBD1 matching over 9 bases. Per germline, CDR1 KGHSH and CDR2 LQKENI. Trimming removed 2 bases from V and 7 bases from J; junction bases left unmatched: 3. CDR3 length equals 13 residues. CDR3 sequence: CASSPGTGKEQYF. CDR3 coding DNA: TGTGCCAGCTCACCAGGGACAGGGAAAGAGCAGTACTTC.